The sequence of this T cell receptor beta chain was determined in a study of tumor-infiltrating lymphocytes in primary liver carcinoma. About the study: Primary liver carcinomas in the patients were surgically resected.

Unmatched junction bases numbered 8, after V lost 2 bases and J lost 10 bases. The CDR3 has 15 residues. Per the germline V gene, CDR1 is MNHNY and CDR2 is SVGAGI (reference sequence). Overall study results and limits: Overlap between tumor regions exceeded overlap of tumor with adjacent tissue or blood.

With a constant-region primer, TCR beta cDNA was made from around 520 ng of total RNA. Libraries covering TCR beta were generated through three nested multiplex PCR rounds (using a slightly modified ARM-PCR). Rounds one and two of PCR, each of 9 to 11 cycles, were primed with TRBV1-TRBV30 forward primers and a C-beta reverse primer. TCRdb fed the multiplex PCR reads into MiXCR, producing one record per CDR3 protein. The table lists just over 300,000 distinct CDR3 sequences, roughly 60% of them singletons. Germline DNA was also extracted, while the blood RNA originated from unsorted whole blood. As for this clonotype: As yet, its antigen is unknown.

The chain employs TRBV6-6 and TRBJ1-6, with 7 positions matching TRBD1. The clonotype originates from a woman aged 25 to 39 with primary liver carcinoma and hepatitis B virus infection. The sequenced material came from peripheral blood. The CDR3, as DNA: TGTGCCAGCAGTTACGTCCCGGAACAGGGGTCACCCCTCCACTTT. Protein product: CASSYVPEQGSPLHF.